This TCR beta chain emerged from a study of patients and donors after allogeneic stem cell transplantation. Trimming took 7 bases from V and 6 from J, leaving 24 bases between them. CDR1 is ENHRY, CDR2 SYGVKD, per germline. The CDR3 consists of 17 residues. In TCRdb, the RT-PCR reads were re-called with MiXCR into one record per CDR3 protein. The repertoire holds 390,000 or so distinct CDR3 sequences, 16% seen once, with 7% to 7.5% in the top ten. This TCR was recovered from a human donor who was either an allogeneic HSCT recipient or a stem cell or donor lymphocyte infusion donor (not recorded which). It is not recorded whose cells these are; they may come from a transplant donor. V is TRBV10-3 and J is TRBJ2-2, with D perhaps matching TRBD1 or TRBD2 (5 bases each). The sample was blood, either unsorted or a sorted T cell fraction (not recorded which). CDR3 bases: TGTGCCATCACGCCTTCAGACGGGACCCTCAGCGCCGGGGAGCTGTTTTTT. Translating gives CAITPSDGTLSAGELFF.